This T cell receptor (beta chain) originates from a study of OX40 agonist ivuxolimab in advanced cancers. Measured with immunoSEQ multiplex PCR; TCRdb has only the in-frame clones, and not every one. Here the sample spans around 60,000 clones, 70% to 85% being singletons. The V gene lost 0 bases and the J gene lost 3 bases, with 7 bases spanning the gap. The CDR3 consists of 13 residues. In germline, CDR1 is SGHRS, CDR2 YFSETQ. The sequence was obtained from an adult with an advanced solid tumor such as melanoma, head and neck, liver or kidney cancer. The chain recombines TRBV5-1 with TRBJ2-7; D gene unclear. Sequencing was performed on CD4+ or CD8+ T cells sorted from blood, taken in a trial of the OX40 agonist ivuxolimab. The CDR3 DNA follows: TGCGCCAGCAGCTTGGATTTTCGCTACGAGCAGTACTTC. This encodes CASSLDFRYEQYF.